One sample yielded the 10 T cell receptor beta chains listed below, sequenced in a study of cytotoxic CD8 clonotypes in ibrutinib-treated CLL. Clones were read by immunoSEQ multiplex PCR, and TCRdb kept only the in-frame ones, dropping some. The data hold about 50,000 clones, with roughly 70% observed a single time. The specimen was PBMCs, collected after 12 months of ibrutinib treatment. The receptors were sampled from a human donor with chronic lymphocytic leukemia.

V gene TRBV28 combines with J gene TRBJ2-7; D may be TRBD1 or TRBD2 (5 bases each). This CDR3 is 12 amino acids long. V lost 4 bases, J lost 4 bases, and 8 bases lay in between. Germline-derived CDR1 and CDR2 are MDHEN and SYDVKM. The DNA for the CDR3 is TGTGCCAGCAGTTCAGAGGGGTACGAGCAGTACTTC. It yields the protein CASSSEGYEQYF.

CDR3 sequence reads: CASTQTSGIYNEQFF. The CDR3 bases are TGTGCCAGTACCCAGACTAGCGGGATATACAATGAGCAGTTCTTC. The chain has TRBV19 and TRBJ2-1, with 11 nucleotides matching TRBD2. Germline assignment: CDR1 LNHDA and CDR2 SQIVND (reference sequence). The J segment lost 4 bases and the V segment lost 7 bases, leaving 6 bases of the junction unmatched. The CDR3 has 15 amino acids.

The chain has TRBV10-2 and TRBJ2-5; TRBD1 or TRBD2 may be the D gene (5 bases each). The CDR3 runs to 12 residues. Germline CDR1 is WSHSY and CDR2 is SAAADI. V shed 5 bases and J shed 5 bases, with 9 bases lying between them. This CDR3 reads CASSPEGETQYF. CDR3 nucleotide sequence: TGCGCCAGCAGTCCAGAGGGGGAGACCCAGTACTTC.

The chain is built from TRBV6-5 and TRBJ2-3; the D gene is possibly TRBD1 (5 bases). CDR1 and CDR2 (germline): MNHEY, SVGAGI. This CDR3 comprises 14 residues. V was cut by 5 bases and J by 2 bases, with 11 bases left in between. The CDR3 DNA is TGTGCCAGCAGTAGGACAACCGCCACAGATACGCAGTATTTT. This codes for CASSRTTATDTQYF.

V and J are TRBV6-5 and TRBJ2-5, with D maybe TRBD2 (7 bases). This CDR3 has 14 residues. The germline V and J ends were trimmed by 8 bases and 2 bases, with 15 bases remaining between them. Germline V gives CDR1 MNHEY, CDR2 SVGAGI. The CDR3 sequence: CASAAAGAQETQYF. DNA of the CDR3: TGTGCCAGCGCCGCTGCGGGGGCTCAAGAGACCCAGTACTTC.

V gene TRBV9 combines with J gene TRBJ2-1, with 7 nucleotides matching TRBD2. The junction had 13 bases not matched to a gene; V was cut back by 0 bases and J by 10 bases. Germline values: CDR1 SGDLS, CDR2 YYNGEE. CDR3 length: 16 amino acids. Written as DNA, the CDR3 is TGTGCCAGCAGCGTAGAACGGCTAGCGGAGCCGGGGGAGCAGTTCTTC. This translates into CASSVERLAEPGEQFF.

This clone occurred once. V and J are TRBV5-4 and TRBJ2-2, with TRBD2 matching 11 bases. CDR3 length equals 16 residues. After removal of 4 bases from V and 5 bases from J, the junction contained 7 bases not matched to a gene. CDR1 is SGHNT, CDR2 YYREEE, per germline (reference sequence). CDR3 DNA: TGTGCCAGCAGCACAACGGGACTAGCGGTGACCGGGGAGCTGTTTTTT. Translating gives CASSTTGLAVTGELFF.

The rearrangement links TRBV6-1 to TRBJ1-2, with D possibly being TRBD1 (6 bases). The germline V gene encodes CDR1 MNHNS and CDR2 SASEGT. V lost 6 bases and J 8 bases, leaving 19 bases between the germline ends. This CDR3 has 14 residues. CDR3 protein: CASRPLLGAHGYTF. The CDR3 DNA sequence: TGTGCCAGCAGACCGTTACTGGGGGCCCACGGCTACACCTTC.

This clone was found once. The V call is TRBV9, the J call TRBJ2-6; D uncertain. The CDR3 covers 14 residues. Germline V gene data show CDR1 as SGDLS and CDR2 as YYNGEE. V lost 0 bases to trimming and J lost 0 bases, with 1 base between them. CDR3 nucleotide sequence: TGTGCCAGCAGCGTAGACTCTGGGGCCAACGTCCTGACTTTC. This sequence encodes CASSVDSGANVLTF.

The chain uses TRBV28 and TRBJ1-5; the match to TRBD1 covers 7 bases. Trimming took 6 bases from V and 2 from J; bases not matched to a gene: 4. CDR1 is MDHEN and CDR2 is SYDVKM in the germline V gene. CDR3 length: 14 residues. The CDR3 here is CASRSQGGNQPQHF. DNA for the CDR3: TGTGCCAGCAGGTCTCAGGGGGGCAATCAGCCCCAGCATTTT.